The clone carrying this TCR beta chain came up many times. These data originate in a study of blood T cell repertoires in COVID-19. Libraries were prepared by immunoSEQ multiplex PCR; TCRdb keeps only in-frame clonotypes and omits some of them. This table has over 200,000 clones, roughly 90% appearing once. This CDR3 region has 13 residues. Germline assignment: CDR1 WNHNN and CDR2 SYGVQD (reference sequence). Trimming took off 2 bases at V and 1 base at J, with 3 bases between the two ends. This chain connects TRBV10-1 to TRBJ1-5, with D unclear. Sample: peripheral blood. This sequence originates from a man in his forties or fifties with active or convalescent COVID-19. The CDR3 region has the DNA TGCGCCAGCAGTGAGACAAGCAATCAGCCCCAGCATTTT. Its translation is CASSETSNQPQHF.